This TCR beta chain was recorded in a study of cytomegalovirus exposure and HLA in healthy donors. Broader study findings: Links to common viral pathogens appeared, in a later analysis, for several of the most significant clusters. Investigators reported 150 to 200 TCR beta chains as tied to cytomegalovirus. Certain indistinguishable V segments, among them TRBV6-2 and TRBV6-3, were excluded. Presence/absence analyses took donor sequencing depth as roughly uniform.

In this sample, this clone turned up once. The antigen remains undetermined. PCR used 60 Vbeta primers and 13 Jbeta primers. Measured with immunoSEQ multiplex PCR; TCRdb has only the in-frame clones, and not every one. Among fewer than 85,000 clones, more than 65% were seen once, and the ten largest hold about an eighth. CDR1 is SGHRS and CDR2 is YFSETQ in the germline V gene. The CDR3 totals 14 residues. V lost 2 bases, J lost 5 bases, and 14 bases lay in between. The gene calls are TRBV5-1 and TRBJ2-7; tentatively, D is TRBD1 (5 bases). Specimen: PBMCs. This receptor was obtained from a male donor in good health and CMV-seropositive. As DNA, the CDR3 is TGCGCCAGCAGCTTCCACCAGGGAAGTGACGAGCAGTACTTC. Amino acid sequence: CASSFHQGSDEQYF. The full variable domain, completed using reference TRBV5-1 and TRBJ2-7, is KAGVTQTPRYLIKTRGQQVTLSCSPISGHRSVSWYQQTPGQGLQFLFEYFSETQRNKGNFPGRFSGRQFSNSRSEMNVSTLELGDSALYLCASSFHQGSDEQYFGPGTRLTVT.